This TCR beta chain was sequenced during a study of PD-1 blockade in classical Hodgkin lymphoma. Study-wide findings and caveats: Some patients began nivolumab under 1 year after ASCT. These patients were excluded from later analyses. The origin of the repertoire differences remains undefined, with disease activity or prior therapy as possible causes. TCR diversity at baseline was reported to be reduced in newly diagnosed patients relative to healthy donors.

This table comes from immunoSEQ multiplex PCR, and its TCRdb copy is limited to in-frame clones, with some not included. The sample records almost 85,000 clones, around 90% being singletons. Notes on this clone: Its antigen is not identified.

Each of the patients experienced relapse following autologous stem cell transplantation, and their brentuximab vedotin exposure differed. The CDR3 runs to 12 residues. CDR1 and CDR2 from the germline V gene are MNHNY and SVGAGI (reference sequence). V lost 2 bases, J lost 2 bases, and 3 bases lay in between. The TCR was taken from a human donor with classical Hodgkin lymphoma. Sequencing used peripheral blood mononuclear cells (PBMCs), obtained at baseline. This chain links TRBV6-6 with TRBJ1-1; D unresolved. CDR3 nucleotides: TGTGCCAGCAGTTACGATAACACTGAAGCTTTCTTT. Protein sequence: CASSYDNTEAFF.